This TCR beta chain was found in a study of technical replicates of blood from a handful of donors. The CDR3 is 16 residues long. V trimming: 4 bases; J trimming: 2 bases; junction bases outside the gene matches: 7. CDR1 and CDR2 from the germline V gene are SGHVS and FQNEAQ. Measured with immunoSEQ multiplex PCR; TCRdb has only the in-frame clones, and not every one. The repertoire includes fewer than 75,000 clones, 93% of them detected once, and approximately 0.25% sits in the top ten. This receptor was obtained from a human donor in good health. The V and J genes are TRBV7-8 and TRBJ2-7; TRBD2 matches at 11 bases. Sequencing used T cells isolated from PBMCs. CDR3: CASSSEKTSGTYEQYF. The CDR3 region has the DNA TGTGCCAGCAGCTCGGAAAAGACTAGCGGGACCTACGAGCAGTACTTC.